Listed below are T cell receptor beta chains from one sample, sequenced in a study of CD8+ T cells in alopecia areata. Sequencing was performed with immunoSEQ multiplex PCR; in TCRdb, only in-frame clones are kept and a portion is missing. The data hold 150,000 to 200,000 clones, with about half observed a single time. The source was CD8+ T cells sorted from blood, collected around week 53, from a patient treated with tofacitinib. These receptors all stem from a human donor with alopecia areata. The CDR3 runs from the conserved cysteine through the conserved F or W. Each record gives: V gene, J gene, clone size, D gene, CDR3 protein, CDR3 DNA. A D gene is named only where the DNA matches it firmly. Rows may omit the clone size; those that give it use once, few, many or a size class.

v_call: TRBV7-8; j_call: TRBJ1-1; clone_size: .; d_call: TRBD1; cdr3_aa: CASRTGQSKAFF; cdr3_nt: TGTGCCAGCAGGACGGGACAGAGTAAAGCTTTCTTT
v_call: TRBV15; j_call: TRBJ1-2; clone_size: once; d_call: .; cdr3_aa: CATSDRFNYGYTF; cdr3_nt: TGTGCCACCAGCGACAGGTTTAACTATGGCTACACCTTC
v_call: TRBV15; j_call: TRBJ1-2; clone_size: .; d_call: TRBD1; cdr3_aa: CATSEGQGVGYGYTF; cdr3_nt: TGTGCCACCAGCGAGGGACAGGGAGTAGGCTATGGCTACACCTTC
v_call: TRBV27; j_call: TRBJ2-7; clone_size: few; d_call: .; cdr3_aa: CASSSITGYEQYF; cdr3_nt: TGTGCCAGCAGTTCCATCACAGGGTACGAGCAGTACTTC
v_call: TRBV30; j_call: TRBJ2-1; clone_size: few; d_call: TRBD1; cdr3_aa: CAWSVDRGSSYNEQFF; cdr3_nt: TGTGCCTGGAGTGTCGACAGGGGGTCATCCTACAATGAGCAGTTCTTC
v_call: TRBV2; j_call: TRBJ2-7; clone_size: few; d_call: .; cdr3_aa: CAGGPRGSYEQYF; cdr3_nt: TGTGCCGGGGGCCCGAGGGGCTCCTACGAGCAGTACTTC
v_call: TRBV5-6; j_call: TRBJ2-2; clone_size: .; d_call: .; cdr3_aa: CASISGTSTGELFF; cdr3_nt: TGTGCCAGCATCTCCGGGACGTCCACCGGGGAGCTGTTTTTT
v_call: TRBV29-1; j_call: TRBJ2-3; clone_size: .; d_call: .; cdr3_aa: CSVVAVSRDTQYF; cdr3_nt: TGCAGCGTTGTAGCGGTGTCCAGAGATACGCAGTATTTT
v_call: TRBV7-9; j_call: TRBJ1-1; clone_size: few; d_call: .; cdr3_aa: CASEADTEAFF; cdr3_nt: TGTGCCAGCGAGGCTGACACTGAAGCTTTCTTT
v_call: TRBV2; j_call: TRBJ2-7; clone_size: .; d_call: .; cdr3_aa: CASSDEGFKGYEQYF; cdr3_nt: TGTGCCAGCAGTGATGAGGGGTTCAAAGGCTACGAGCAGTACTTC
v_call: TRBV29-1; j_call: TRBJ2-7; clone_size: .; d_call: .; cdr3_aa: CSVSVTSYEQYF; cdr3_nt: TGCAGCGTTTCAGTAACCTCCTACGAGCAGTACTTC
v_call: TRBV27; j_call: TRBJ2-7; clone_size: .; d_call: .; cdr3_aa: CASSYGSPSYEQYF; cdr3_nt: TGTGCCAGCAGTTATGGTTCACCTTCCTACGAGCAGTACTTC
v_call: TRBV6-5; j_call: TRBJ1-1; clone_size: .; d_call: .; cdr3_aa: CASSYSGENTEAFF; cdr3_nt: TGTGCCAGCAGTTACTCTGGGGAGAACACTGAAGCTTTCTTT
v_call: TRBV6-5; j_call: TRBJ1-2; clone_size: few; d_call: .; cdr3_aa: CASSDFGSGGYTF; cdr3_nt: TGTGCCAGCAGTGATTTTGGTTCCGGCGGCTACACCTTC
v_call: TRBV29-1; j_call: TRBJ1-3; clone_size: once; d_call: .; cdr3_aa: CSVEDSGNTIYF; cdr3_nt: TGCAGCGTTGAAGATTCTGGAAACACCATATATTTT
v_call: TRBV10-2; j_call: TRBJ2-1; clone_size: .; d_call: TRBD2; cdr3_aa: CASKEAGGRLDEQFF; cdr3_nt: TGCGCCAGCAAGGAAGCGGGGGGGAGGTTGGATGAGCAGTTCTTC
v_call: TRBV30; j_call: TRBJ2-7; clone_size: .; d_call: TRBD1; cdr3_aa: CAWTAHLPGQAIHEQYF; cdr3_nt: TGTGCCTGGACCGCCCATCTTCCGGGACAGGCAATCCACGAGCAGTACTTC
v_call: TRBV7-2; j_call: TRBJ2-7; clone_size: .; d_call: .; cdr3_aa: CASSLGPTAYEQYF; cdr3_nt: TGTGCCAGCAGCTTAGGGCCCACCGCCTACGAGCAGTACTTC
v_call: TRBV27; j_call: TRBJ2-2; clone_size: few; d_call: .; cdr3_aa: CASSSPGGELFF; cdr3_nt: TGTGCCAGCAGTTCCCCAGGTGGGGAGCTGTTTTTT
v_call: TRBV7-6; j_call: TRBJ2-7; clone_size: .; d_call: .; cdr3_aa: CASSLAGTYEQYF; cdr3_nt: TGTGCCAGCAGCTTAGCAGGGACCTACGAGCAGTACTTC
v_call: TRBV14; j_call: TRBJ2-1; clone_size: few; d_call: .; cdr3_aa: CASSPKQGYYNEQFF; cdr3_nt: TGTGCCAGCAGCCCAAAACAGGGATACTACAATGAGCAGTTCTTC
v_call: TRBV5-1; j_call: TRBJ2-7; clone_size: .; d_call: .; cdr3_aa: CASSLDNSYEQYF; cdr3_nt: TGCGCCAGCAGCTTGGACAACTCCTACGAGCAGTACTTC
v_call: TRBV6-5; j_call: TRBJ1-2; clone_size: .; d_call: .; cdr3_aa: CASTIGGGYTF; cdr3_nt: TGTGCCAGCACGATCGGCGGGGGCTACACCTTC
v_call: TRBV29-1; j_call: TRBJ1-2; clone_size: .; d_call: .; cdr3_aa: CSVEDPGGYGYTF; cdr3_nt: TGCAGCGTTGAAGATCCGGGCGGCTATGGCTACACCTTC
v_call: TRBV18; j_call: TRBJ2-1; clone_size: .; d_call: TRBD2; cdr3_aa: CASSPLRGVYNEQFF; cdr3_nt: TGTGCCAGCTCCCCTCTGCGGGGGGTTTACAATGAGCAGTTCTTC
v_call: TRBV7-9; j_call: TRBJ2-7; clone_size: few; d_call: .; cdr3_aa: CASSLLGDYEQYF; cdr3_nt: TGTGCCAGCAGCTTACTTGGGGACTACGAGCAGTACTTC
v_call: TRBV5-6; j_call: TRBJ2-7; clone_size: .; d_call: TRBD1; cdr3_aa: CASSLGQSYEQYF; cdr3_nt: TGTGCCAGCAGCCTGGGACAGAGCTACGAGCAGTACTTC
v_call: TRBV4-2; j_call: TRBJ2-1; clone_size: .; d_call: .; cdr3_aa: CASSPSQINEQFF; cdr3_nt: TGTGCCAGCAGCCCCTCTCAAATTAATGAGCAGTTCTTC
v_call: TRBV6-5; j_call: TRBJ2-7; clone_size: few; d_call: .; cdr3_aa: CASSQGQASTYEQYF; cdr3_nt: TGTGCCAGCAGCCAAGGACAAGCATCGACCTACGAGCAGTACTTC
v_call: TRBV30; j_call: TRBJ1-1; clone_size: .; d_call: .; cdr3_aa: CAWSANLGTEAFF; cdr3_nt: TGTGCCTGGAGTGCAAACCTGGGAACTGAAGCTTTCTTT
v_call: TRBV7-9; j_call: TRBJ2-1; clone_size: few; d_call: .; cdr3_aa: CASSVALEQFF; cdr3_nt: TGTGCCAGCAGCGTAGCACTTGAGCAGTTCTTC
v_call: TRBV7-9; j_call: TRBJ1-1; clone_size: .; d_call: TRBD1; cdr3_aa: CASGADRGLVNTEAFF; cdr3_nt: TGTGCCAGCGGCGCGGACAGGGGGCTTGTGAACACTGAAGCTTTCTTT
v_call: TRBV29-1; j_call: TRBJ2-2; clone_size: .; d_call: TRBD1; cdr3_aa: CSVTGDNTGELFF; cdr3_nt: TGCAGCGTGACAGGGGACAACACCGGGGAGCTGTTTTTT
v_call: TRBV7-3; j_call: TRBJ1-1; clone_size: .; d_call: .; cdr3_aa: CASSYRPWDTEAFF; cdr3_nt: TGTGCCAGCAGCTATCGACCGTGGGACACTGAAGCTTTCTTT
v_call: TRBV30; j_call: TRBJ1-4; clone_size: .; d_call: .; cdr3_aa: CAWNKGESPGEKLFF; cdr3_nt: TGTGCCTGGAACAAAGGAGAGTCTCCGGGTGAAAAACTGTTTTTT
v_call: TRBV9; j_call: TRBJ1-1; clone_size: few; d_call: .; cdr3_aa: CASLQEGTEAFF; cdr3_nt: TGTGCCAGCCTACAGGAGGGGACTGAAGCTTTCTTT
v_call: TRBV13; j_call: TRBJ1-4; clone_size: .; d_call: .; cdr3_aa: CASSIRQVPNEKLFF; cdr3_nt: TGTGCCAGCAGCATAAGACAGGTCCCTAATGAAAAACTGTTTTTT
v_call: TRBV6-5; j_call: TRBJ2-5; clone_size: .; d_call: TRBD2; cdr3_aa: CASSYGSGGQETQYF; cdr3_nt: TGTGCCAGCAGTTACGGGTCGGGGGGCCAAGAGACCCAGTACTTC
v_call: TRBV29-1; j_call: TRBJ1-1; clone_size: few; d_call: TRBD1; cdr3_aa: CSVADRAEAFF; cdr3_nt: TGCAGCGTGGCCGACAGGGCTGAAGCTTTCTTT
v_call: TRBV5-1; j_call: TRBJ2-7; clone_size: .; d_call: TRBD2; cdr3_aa: CASRSGVRSYEQYF; cdr3_nt: TGCGCCAGCAGAAGCGGGGTGCGCTCCTACGAGCAGTACTTC
v_call: TRBV15; j_call: TRBJ2-5; clone_size: once; d_call: .; cdr3_aa: CATSRDRYLQETQYF; cdr3_nt: TGTGCCACCAGCAGAGATCGGTATTTACAAGAGACCCAGTACTTC
v_call: TRBV7-6; j_call: TRBJ1-6; clone_size: .; d_call: .; cdr3_aa: CASSHHQRLNNSPLHF; cdr3_nt: TGTGCCAGCAGCCACCACCAACGGCTCAATAATTCACCCCTCCACTTT
v_call: TRBV7-7; j_call: TRBJ2-3; clone_size: .; d_call: TRBD2; cdr3_aa: CASSPGPAGGDTQYF; cdr3_nt: TGTGCTAGCAGCCCCGGACCTGCGGGGGGAGATACGCAGTATTTT
v_call: TRBV2; j_call: TRBJ1-2; clone_size: .; d_call: .; cdr3_aa: CASRNRETILYGYTF; cdr3_nt: TGTGCCAGCAGAAACAGGGAGACGATCCTCTATGGCTACACCTTC
v_call: TRBV29-1; j_call: TRBJ2-7; clone_size: .; d_call: TRBD1; cdr3_aa: CSVEEGQGAAEQYF; cdr3_nt: TGCAGCGTTGAAGAGGGCCAGGGGGCGGCCGAGCAGTACTTC
v_call: TRBV27; j_call: TRBJ1-6; clone_size: .; d_call: .; cdr3_aa: CASSPGPGTDSPLHF; cdr3_nt: TGTGCCAGCAGTCCCGGCCCCGGGACGGATTCACCCCTCCACTTT